Below are 14 T cell receptor beta chains sequenced from a single sample in a study of breast tumors, draining lymph nodes, adjacent tissues. Axillary draining lymph nodes of breast cancer patients supplied the node samples. TCRdb called the multiplex PCR reads again in MiXCR, with one record for every CDR3 protein. The sample holds about 270,000 distinct CDR3 sequences; more than 30% are singletons and the top ten take roughly 1.1%. Material: axillary lymph node tissue. Every receptor here comes from a female donor with breast cancer. Some clones in this sample may be carry-over from other donors' samples.

At least ten counts were recorded for this clonotype. This rearrangement joins TRBV20-1 to TRBJ2-7; the D call may be TRBD1 or TRBD2 (5 bases each). The CDR3 is 13 residues long. Germline V lookup: CDR1 DFQATT, CDR2 SNEGSKA (reference sequence). Trimming removed 3 bases from V and 6 bases from J, with 15 bases in between. The CDR3 here is CSARGTGGREQYF. For the CDR3, the DNA is TGCAGTGCTAGGGGGACCGGCGGCCGCGAGCAGTACTTC.

The rearrangement joins TRBV2 to TRBJ1-5, with D maybe TRBD1 (5 bases). The CDR3 spans 12 residues. Germline V gives CDR1 SNHLY, CDR2 FYNNEI. V was pared by 8 bases and J by 6 bases, with 11 bases between. The CDR3: CASGSGGQPQHF. DNA for the CDR3: TGTGCCAGCGGGAGCGGGGGTCAGCCCCAGCATTTT. Full variable domain (missing parts from reference TRBV2 and TRBJ1-5): EPEVTQTPSHQVTQMGQEVILRCVPISNHLYFYWYRQILGQKVEFLVSFYNNEISEKSEIFDDQFSVERPDGSNFTLKIRSTKLEDSAMYFCASGSGGQPQHFGDGTRLSIL.

This clonotype has only a few counts. The rearrangement uses TRBV5-6 and TRBJ2-1, with 7 bases matching TRBD2. J lost 7 bases, V lost 1 base, and 11 bases had no gene match. CDR1 SGHDT and CDR2 YYEEEE come from the germline V gene. This CDR3 spans 16 amino acids. In DNA, the CDR3 is TGTGCCAGCAGCTTGAGGGGACTACCCGCAAGGAATGAGCAGTTCTTC. Its translation is CASSLRGLPARNEQFF.

In this sample, this clonotype turned up many times. The chain uses TRBV18 and TRBJ1-3; no reliable D call. Germline V gene lookup returns CDR1 KGHSH and CDR2 LQKENI. The CDR3 runs 11 residues. V lost 9 bases and J 4 bases, leaving 7 bases between the germline ends. CDR3 loop: CASSRGNTIYF. The CDR3 region has the DNA TGTGCCAGTAGTCGGGGAAACACCATATATTTT.

The chain employs TRBV29-1 and TRBJ2-3, with TRBD1 matching 10 bases. V was clipped by 5 bases and J by 11 bases; unmatched bases: 16. This CDR3 has 15 residues. Germline CDR1 and CDR2: SQVTM and ANQGSEA. This CDR3 reads CSVHVPGQGFNEQYF. The DNA of the CDR3 is TGCAGCGTTCATGTACCGGGACAGGGGTTTAATGAGCAGTATTTT.

There are many counts of this clonotype. CDR3 sequence reads: CASSRWTSNTGELFF. The CDR3 nucleotides read TGTGCCAGCAGCCGGTGGACTTCCAACACCGGGGAGCTGTTTTTT. The genes are TRBV5-6 and TRBJ2-2; D possibly corresponds to TRBD2 (5 bases). CDR1 SGHDT and CDR2 YYEEEE come from the germline V gene. The CDR3 runs to 15 residues. Trimming removed 4 bases at V and 2 bases at J, with 12 bases between.

The sample holds a few counts of this clonotype. With a much larger clone just one base away, this may be a read error. CDR3 residues: CASSHGPNQPQHF. CDR3 coding DNA: TGTGCCAGCAGTCACGGTCCCAATCAGCCCCAGCATTTT. The rearrangement uses TRBV6-1 and TRBJ1-5; no firm D call. This CDR3 is built from 13 residues. Trimming took off 5 bases at V and 3 bases at J, with 8 bases between the two ends. Germline lookup yields CDR1 MNHNS and CDR2 SASEGT.

This clonotype was recorded a few times. The rearrangement uses TRBV28 and TRBJ2-3, with a tentative D call TRBD1 (6 bases). CDR1 MDHEN and CDR2 SYDVKM come from the germline V gene. Between the trimmed V and J ends, which lost 4 bases and 2 bases, there was a span of 13 bases. This CDR3 contains 15 residues. The CDR3 region has the DNA TGTGCCAGCAGTTCGTGGGGGCTGGTCACAGATACGCAGTATTTT. It yields the protein CASSSWGLVTDTQYF.

This clonotype was detected many times. The V gene is TRBV5-4, the J gene TRBJ2-2, with D hard to call. V lost 3 bases and J 6 bases, leaving 9 bases between the germline ends. This CDR3 spans 13 amino acids. Germline V lookup: CDR1 SGHNT, CDR2 YYREEE (reference sequence). CDR3: CASSSDEPGELFF. In DNA, the CDR3 is TGTGCCAGCAGCTCTGACGAACCCGGGGAGCTGTTTTTT. The variable domain in full, with the rest retrieved from reference TRBV5-4 and TRBJ2-2, is ETGVTQSPTHLIKTRGQQVTLRCSSQSGHNTVSWYQQALGQGPQFIFQYYREEENGRGNFPPRFSGLQFPNYSSELNVNALELDDSALYLCASSSDEPGELFFGEGSRLTVL.

This clonotype was counted many times. The chain links TRBV6-6 to TRBJ2-1; 8 bases map to TRBD2. V was pared by 5 bases and J by 1 base, with 4 bases of the junction left unmatched. CDR1 is MNHNY and CDR2 is SVGAGI in the germline V gene (reference sequence). The CDR3 contains 15 residues. For the CDR3, the DNA is TGTGCCAGCAGTAGCGGGGGTCTTTCCTACAATGAGCAGTTCTTC. This encodes CASSSGGLSYNEQFF.

This clonotype was detected ten times or more. The chain recombines TRBV7-6 with TRBJ2-3, with D possibly TRBD2 on 6 matching bases. Trimming removed 5 bases from V and 0 bases from J, with 12 bases in between. Germline assignment: CDR1 SGHVS and CDR2 FNYEAQ. This CDR3 region has 15 residues. CDR3 region: CASSRNSGSTDTQYF. The CDR3 coding sequence is TGTGCCAGCAGCCGGAATAGCGGTAGCACAGATACGCAGTATTTT.

V gene TRBV6-2 or TRBV6-3 combines with J gene TRBJ2-1; 9 bases are a match to TRBD1. CDR1 is MNHEY and CDR2 is SVGEGT in the germline V gene. The junction had 10 bases not matched to a gene; V was cut back by 2 bases and J by 11 bases. CDR3 size: 15 residues. The CDR3 spells CASSYEQGAHPKQFF. The CDR3 nucleotides read TGTGCCAGCAGTTACGAACAGGGGGCGCATCCTAAGCAGTTCTTC.

Concerning this clonotype: Since a much larger clone is just one base distant, this may be a read error. The chain carries TRBV6-6 and TRBJ2-5, with TRBD1 identical over 11 bases. In germline, CDR1 is MNHNY, CDR2 SVGAGI (reference sequence). V was pared by 5 bases and J by 4 bases, with 6 bases of the junction left unmatched. The CDR3 is 15 amino acids. The CDR3 region has the DNA TGTGCCAGCAGTGACCCCGGGACAGGGGGAGAGACCCAGTACTTC. Encoded protein: CASSDPGTGGETQYF.

The table lists this clonotype with many counts. The rearrangement joins TRBV12-3 or TRBV12-4 to TRBJ2-1, with 7 positions matching TRBD2. Germline trimming cut 2 bases from V and 6 bases from J; bases unmatched to any gene: 7. The CDR3 loop spans 15 amino acids. The CDR3 DNA is TGTGCCAGCAGTTTAATGGTAGCGGGCGGCAATGAGCAGTTCTTC. The encoded protein is CASSLMVAGGNEQFF.